The 14 T cell receptor beta chains below were found in one sample sequenced in a study of blood T cell repertoires in COVID-19. Only in-frame clones appear in the TCRdb table, and some are missing; sequencing was by immunoSEQ multiplex PCR. The repertoire holds about 88,000 clones, with 70% to 90% as singletons. Specimen: peripheral blood. These receptors came from a woman aged 80 or older with acute or convalescent COVID-19.

The V and J genes are TRBV6-1 and TRBJ2-7; D perhaps matches TRBD2 (5 bases). The length of the CDR3 is 13 residues. V lost 2 bases and J 4 bases, leaving 9 bases between the germline ends. CDR1 and CDR2 from the germline V gene are MNHNS and SASEGT. The DNA for the CDR3 is TGTGCCAGCAGTGAATCGGGGTATTACGAGCAGTACTTC. Its translation: CASSESGYYEQYF.

This chain connects TRBV5-4 to TRBJ1-2; D is undetermined. This CDR3 is built from 15 residues. Trimming removed 4 bases from V and 0 bases from J, with 13 bases in between. The germline CDR1 and CDR2 sequences are SGHNT and YYREEE (reference sequence). The DNA for the CDR3 is TGTGCCAGCAGCCCCCGGGAGGGCTCTAACTATGGCTACACCTTC. It encodes CASSPREGSNYGYTF.

The chain has TRBV18 and TRBJ1-2; no reliable D call. Germline lookup yields CDR1 KGHSH and CDR2 LQKENI. Trimming pared 3 bases from V and 3 bases from J, leaving 8 bases between. The CDR3 runs 13 residues. CDR3 DNA: TGTGCCAGCTCACCTTCCGAGGACTATGGCTACACCTTC. This encodes CASSPSEDYGYTF.

The V call is TRBV11-2, the J call TRBJ2-5; 8 positions agree with TRBD1. Germline values: CDR1 SGHAT, CDR2 FQNNGV. The ends lost 3 bases at V and 4 bases at J; junction bases unmatched: 4. The CDR3 runs 14 residues. The CDR3 DNA reads TGTGCCAGCAGCTTTGACAGGGGCCCAGAGACCCAGTACTTC. It is translated as CASSFDRGPETQYF.

The V gene is TRBV25-1, the J gene TRBJ1-5; TRBD1 matches at 8 bases. Germline V CDR1 and CDR2: MGHDK, SYGVNS. The trim removed 10 bases at V and 0 bases at J, leaving 14 bases unmatched. This CDR3 has 17 amino acids. Written as DNA, the CDR3 is TGTGCCATCCTTCGCTCTCAGGGGGCGCGTAGCAATCAGCCCCAGCATTTT. Its translation: CAILRSQGARSNQPQHF.

A few counts support this clone. The rearrangement links TRBV13 to TRBJ1-5; 7 bases align to TRBD1. Germline V gene data show CDR1 as PRHDT and CDR2 as FYEKMQ (reference sequence). V lost 5 bases and J lost 7; bases outside the gene matches: 2. The length of the CDR3 is 12 residues. The CDR3 region has the DNA TGTGCCAGCAGCAACAGGGGACAGCCCCAGCATTTT. This codes for CASSNRGQPQHF.

The chain couples TRBV19 to TRBJ1-3; D not certain. Germline-derived CDR1 and CDR2 are LNHDA and SQIVND (reference sequence). The V end lost 5 bases, the J end lost 2 bases, and 7 bases lay between the germline ends. The CDR3 sequence is 13 residues long. CDR3 coding DNA: TGTGCCAGTAGTTTGCGAACTGGAAACACCATATATTTT. This gives the protein CASSLRTGNTIYF.

This rearrangement joins TRBV9 to TRBJ2-7, with 11 positions matching TRBD1. V trimming: 4 bases; J trimming: 5 bases; junction bases outside the gene matches: 5. The CDR3 sequence is 14 residues long. Per germline, CDR1 SGDLS and CDR2 YYNGEE. CDR3 nucleotide sequence: TGTGCCAGCAGCCCAGGACAGGGGGCGAACGAGCAGTACTTC. Its protein product is CASSPGQGANEQYF.

The chain joins TRBV2 to TRBJ2-3; 14 nucleotides align to TRBD2. After removal of 7 bases from V and 4 bases from J, the junction contained 7 bases not matched to a gene. There are 16 residues in the CDR3. Germline lookup yields CDR1 SNHLY and CDR2 FYNNEI. The CDR3 here is CASIGTSGSNPDTQYF. Here the CDR3 DNA reads TGTGCCAGCATTGGGACTAGCGGGAGCAACCCAGATACGCAGTATTTT.

The chain carries TRBV29-1 and TRBJ2-5; TRBD1 might be the D (6 bases). V was clipped by 7 bases and J by 2 bases, with 14 bases between them. This CDR3 is 13 amino acids long. Germline CDR1 reads SQVTM; CDR2 reads ANQGSEA. The CDR3 loop is CSASRDTQETQYF. As DNA, the CDR3 is TGCAGCGCGTCACGGGACACTCAAGAGACCCAGTACTTC.

This clone was observed once. This chain joins TRBV5-1 and TRBJ1-4; D ambiguous. Germline loops: CDR1 SGHRS, CDR2 YFSETQ. This CDR3 contains 14 residues. Trimming cost V 1 base and J 8 bases, with 12 bases left between them. The CDR3 DNA follows: TGCGCCAGCAGCTTGACCAGCGAACGGGAAAAACTGTTTTTT. It codes for CASSLTSEREKLFF.

The chain links TRBV7-2 to TRBJ2-2, with D perhaps TRBD2 (5 bases). Germline V CDR1 and CDR2: SGHTA, FQGNSA. V lost 3 bases and J 2 bases, leaving 10 bases between the germline ends. This CDR3 comprises 15 residues. The CDR3, as DNA: TGTGCCAGCAGCTTCTTTAGCGCCAACACCGGGGAGCTGTTTTTT. Its protein product is CASSFFSANTGELFF.

The CDR3 protein is CATSSHGGATDTQYF. CDR3 coding DNA: TGTGCCACCAGCAGCCACGGGGGGGCGACAGATACGCAGTATTTT. The chain combines TRBV15 with TRBJ2-3; 8 nucleotides align to TRBD2. The CDR3 runs 15 residues. Germline trimming cut 3 bases from V and 3 bases from J; bases unmatched to any gene: 5. Germline V gene data show CDR1 as LNHNV and CDR2 as YYDKDF (reference sequence).

The chain is built from TRBV5-1 and TRBJ2-1; a possible D gene is TRBD2 (6 bases). V gave up 5 bases and J gave up 5 bases, with 11 bases separating them. Germline V gene lookup returns CDR1 SGHRS and CDR2 YFSETQ. The CDR3 contains 13 residues. DNA for the CDR3: TGCGCCAGCAGGGAGGGAGGAAACAATGAGCAGTTCTTC. It translates to CASREGGNNEQFF. Combining the CDR3 with reference TRBV5-1 and TRBJ2-1 gives the whole variable domain KAGVTQTPRYLIKTRGQQVTLSCSPISGHRSVSWYQQTPGQGLQFLFEYFSETQRNKGNFPGRFSGRQFSNSRSEMNVSTLELGDSALYLCASREGGNNEQFFGPGTRLTVL.